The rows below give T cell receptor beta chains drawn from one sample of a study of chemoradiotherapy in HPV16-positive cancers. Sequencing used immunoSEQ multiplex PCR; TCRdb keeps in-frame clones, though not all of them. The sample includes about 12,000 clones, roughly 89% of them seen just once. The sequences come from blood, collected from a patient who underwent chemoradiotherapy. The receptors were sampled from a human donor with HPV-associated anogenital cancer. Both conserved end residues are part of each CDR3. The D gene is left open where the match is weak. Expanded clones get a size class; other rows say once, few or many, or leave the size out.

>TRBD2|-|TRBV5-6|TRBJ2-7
CASSSGLDPYEQYF
TGTGCCAGCAGCTCGGGACTAGACCCCTACGAGCAGTACTTC
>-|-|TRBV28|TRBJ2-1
CASTLIGGNRRFF
TGTGCCAGCACCCTAATAGGTGGGAACAGAAGATTCTTC
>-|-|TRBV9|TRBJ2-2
CASSVRGDTGELFF
TGTGCCAGCAGCGTTCGAGGGGACACCGGGGAGCTGTTTTTT
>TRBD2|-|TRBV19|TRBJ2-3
CASSISGSASPLADTQYF
TGTGCCAGTAGTATCAGCGGGAGCGCTTCTCCGTTGGCAGATACGCAGTATTTT
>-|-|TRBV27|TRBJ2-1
CASSKTRHHNEQFF
TGTGCCAGCAGCAAGACTAGGCATCACAATGAGCAGTTCTTC
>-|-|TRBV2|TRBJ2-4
CASRRDLAKNIQYF
TGTGCCAGCCGTAGGGACCTAGCCAAAAACATTCAGTACTTC
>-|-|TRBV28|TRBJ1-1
CASSLEKGSNTEAFF
TGTGCCAGCAGTTTGGAAAAAGGGTCTAACACTGAAGCTTTCTTT
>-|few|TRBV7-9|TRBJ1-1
CASRRQYEAFF
TGTGCCAGCAGAAGACAGTATGAAGCTTTCTTT
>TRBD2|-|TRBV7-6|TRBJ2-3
CASSLGPLAGGIDTQYF
TGTGCCAGCAGCTTAGGGCCCCTAGCGGGAGGAATAGATACGCAGTATTTT
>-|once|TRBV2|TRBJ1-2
CASSAGPGGNYGYTF
TGTGCCAGCAGTGCGGGCCCGGGCGGTAACTATGGCTACACCTTC
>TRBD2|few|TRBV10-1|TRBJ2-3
CASPGLAGGHADTQYF
TGCGCCAGCCCGGGACTAGCGGGAGGGCATGCAGATACGCAGTATTTT
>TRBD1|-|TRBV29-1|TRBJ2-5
CSVELGQGAETQYF
TGCAGCGTTGAACTCGGACAGGGCGCGGAGACCCAGTACTTC
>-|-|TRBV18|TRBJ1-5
CASSPGQNQPQHF
TGTGCCAGCTCACCAGGACAAAATCAGCCCCAGCATTTT
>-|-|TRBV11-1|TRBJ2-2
CASSPGGGTTHTGELFF
TGTGCCAGCAGCCCAGGGGGAGGGACGACACACACCGGGGAGCTGTTTTTT
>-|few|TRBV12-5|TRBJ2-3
CASAPGVGDTQYF
TGTGCTAGTGCACCGGGAGTGGGAGATACGCAGTATTTT
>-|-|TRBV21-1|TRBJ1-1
CASSKGNLRGGYSEAFF
TGTGCCAGCAGCAAAGGGAATCTGCGAGGAGGGTATTCTGAAGCTTTCTTT
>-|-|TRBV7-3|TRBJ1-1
CASSLHSMNTEAFF
TGTGCCAGCAGCTTACACAGTATGAACACTGAAGCTTTCTTT
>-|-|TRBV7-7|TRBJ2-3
CASSLEGTDTQYF
TGTGCCAGCAGCTTAGAGGGTACAGATACGCAGTATTTT